A selection of T cell receptor beta chains follows, all from one sample in a study of CD8+CD57+ T cells in acquired aplastic anemia. Each CDR3 protein gets one entry after TCRdb re-called the reads with MiXCR. Among roughly 150,000 distinct CDR3 sequences, around 47% were seen once, and the ten largest hold 3.2%. Specimen: sorted CD4+, CD8+, or CD8+CD57+ T cells (not recorded which) from PBMCs. These receptors all come from a human donor with aplastic anemia. Each CDR3 is given with its conserved first and last residue. The order of the fields is V gene, J gene, clone size, D gene, CDR3 protein, CDR3 DNA. D genes are given only for firm matches. Not all rows give a size; the values are once, few, many and, for expanded clones, a class.

TRBV5-1	TRBJ1-1	many	-	CASSVEGRVNTEAFF	TGCGCCAGCAGCGTGGAAGGACGGGTGAACACTGAAGCTTTCTTT
TRBV7-2	TRBJ1-1	few	-	CASSLRTVAEAFF	TGTGCCAGCAGCTTAAGGACAGTGGCTGAAGCTTTCTTT
TRBV19	TRBJ2-7	-	-	CASSIVWGAYEQYF	TGTGCCAGTAGTATCGTCTGGGGGGCCTACGAGCAGTACTTC
TRBV7-9	TRBJ1-2	many	TRBD1	CASSPPSYRGRNGYTF	TGTGCCAGCAGCCCCCCCAGCTACAGGGGGCGAAATGGCTACACCTTC
TRBV5-8	TRBJ2-1	many	-	CASSLRGSYNEQFF	TGTGCCAGCAGCTTGAGGGGCTCCTACAATGAGCAGTTCTTC
TRBV20-1	TRBJ1-2	many	-	CSARGRGAGYTF	TGCAGTGCTAGGGGACGCGGGGCTGGCTACACCTTC
TRBV25-1	TRBJ1-3	-	-	CASSDPRANTIYF	TGTGCCAGCAGTGACCCCCGCGCGAACACCATATATTTT
TRBV20-1	TRBJ2-7	-	TRBD2	CSARWEGLYEQYF	TGCAGTGCTAGATGGGAGGGTCTTTACGAGCAGTACTTC
TRBV7-2	TRBJ1-2	-	TRBD1	CASSLTGGYYGYTF	TGTGCCAGCAGCTTGACAGGGGGATACTATGGCTACACCTTC
TRBV29-1	TRBJ2-7	-	-	CSVRRGSYEQYF	TGCAGCGTTCGTAGGGGTTCATACGAGCAGTACTTC
TRBV7-2	TRBJ2-1	many	-	CASSLGALYNEQFF	TGTGCCAGCAGCTTAGGCGCGCTCTACAATGAGCAGTTCTTC
TRBV7-8	TRBJ1-4	few	TRBD1	CASSQGGTGSEKLFF	TGCGCCAGCAGCCAAGGTGGGACAGGGAGTGAAAAACTGTTTTTT
TRBV15	TRBJ1-1	-	-	CATSTPPVGNTEAFF	TGTGCCACCAGCACCCCTCCAGTAGGTAACACTGAAGCTTTCTTT
TRBV3-1	TRBJ1-1	-	-	CASSKGLNTEAFF	TGTGCCAGCAGCAAGGGGCTTAACACTGAAGCTTTCTTT
TRBV9	TRBJ1-1	many	-	CASSVAQANTEAFF	TGTGCCAGCAGCGTAGCACAGGCTAACACTGAAGCTTTCTTT
TRBV12-3/TRBV12-4	TRBJ2-1	many	-	CASSLGLVNNEQFF	TGTGCCAGCAGTTTAGGTCTCGTAAACAATGAGCAGTTCTTC
TRBV10-3	TRBJ2-7	-	-	CAISAPGAYEQYF	TGTGCCATCAGTGCGCCGGGGGCCTACGAGCAGTACTTC
TRBV19	TRBJ2-5	-	TRBD2	CASSQSGRFNETQYF	TGTGCCAGTAGTCAGAGCGGGAGGTTCAATGAGACCCAGTACTTC
TRBV2	TRBJ1-5	few	TRBD1	CASYQGGVSQPQHF	TGTGCCAGCTACCAAGGGGGCGTAAGTCAGCCCCAGCATTTT
TRBV20-1	TRBJ1-2	many	-	CSARDRWKSNYGYTF	TGCAGTGCTAGAGATCGGTGGAAATCTAACTATGGCTACACCTTC
TRBV7-9	TRBJ2-5	-	TRBD2	CASSRGGAKETQYF	TGTGCCAGCAGCCGCGGGGGGGCCAAGGAGACCCAGTACTTC
TRBV5-5	TRBJ2-4	many	-	CASSGTVAKNIQYF	TGTGCCAGCAGCGGGACGGTAGCCAAAAACATTCAGTACTTC
TRBV29-1	TRBJ1-3	-	-	CSVEESPTSIYF	TGCAGCGTTGAAGAATCTCCTACGTCCATATATTTT
TRBV5-1	TRBJ2-1	few	TRBD2	CASSFLPAGGRSEQFF	TGCGCCAGCAGCTTCTTGCCAGCGGGGGGGAGGTCTGAGCAGTTCTTC
TRBV11-1	TRBJ1-3	-	TRBD1	CASSYGQGSSGNTIYF	TGTGCCAGCAGCTACGGACAGGGTTCCTCTGGAAACACCATATATTTT
TRBV7-2	TRBJ1-5	once	-	CASSLGPQPQHF	TGTGCCAGCAGCTTAGGCCCCCAGCCCCAGCATTTT
TRBV12-5	TRBJ1-4	many	-	CASGLGTNPEKLFF	TGTGCTAGTGGTCTGGGGACTAACCCTGAAAAACTGTTTTTT
TRBV25-1	TRBJ1-2	-	-	CASSLDGGDGYTF	TGTGCCAGCAGCCTCGACGGGGGGGATGGCTACACCTTC
TRBV29-1	TRBJ1-3	-	TRBD1	CSVESPGQGRNTIYF	TGCAGCGTTGAATCCCCGGGACAGGGAAGAAACACCATATATTTT
TRBV5-1	TRBJ2-2	many	-	CASSFSQNTGELFF	TGCGCCAGCAGCTTCTCCCAGAACACCGGGGAGCTGTTTTTT
TRBV2	TRBJ1-6	-	TRBD1	CASREDGTGSF	TGTGCCAGCCGGGAGGATGGGACAGGGAGTTTT
TRBV14	TRBJ1-6	-	-	CASSFPLVGSSYNSPLHF	TGTGCCAGCAGCTTCCCGTTGGTGGGAAGCTCCTATAATTCACCCCTCCACTTT
TRBV29-1	TRBJ1-2	-	-	CSSRDPAGTNYGYTF	TGCAGCTCCCGGGACCCAGCTGGGACAAACTATGGCTACACCTTC
TRBV5-5	TRBJ1-4	many	-	CASSLVVGVDEKLFF	TGTGCCAGCAGCTTGGTCGTGGGCGTTGATGAAAAACTGTTTTTT
TRBV24-1	TRBJ1-4	many	TRBD1	CATRNFPVGQTLEGLFF	TGTGCCACTCGTAACTTCCCGGTGGGACAGACCCTTGAGGGACTGTTTTTT
TRBV19	TRBJ1-2	-	-	CASSWLAGGYTF	TGTGCCAGTAGTTGGTTAGCAGGCGGCTACACCTTC
TRBV4-1	TRBJ2-1	few	TRBD1	CASSQAVVQGYGNEQFF	TGCGCCAGCAGCCAAGCGGTTGTACAGGGGTATGGCAATGAGCAGTTCTTC
TRBV25-1	TRBJ1-4	-	-	CASSREGPREVSNEKLFF	TGTGCCAGCAGCCGCGAGGGTCCCAGGGAGGTTTCTAATGAAAAACTGTTTTTT
TRBV11-1	TRBJ1-1	-	TRBD1	CASSLRGQGKGNTEAFF	TGTGCCAGCAGTCTCCGGGGACAGGGGAAGGGGAACACTGAAGCTTTCTTT
TRBV19	TRBJ1-2	-	-	CASGAGTSYGYTF	TGTGCCAGTGGAGCCGGGACAAGCTATGGCTACACCTTC
TRBV19	TRBJ2-3	-	TRBD1	CASSMGQGGSDTQYF	TGTGCCAGTAGTATGGGACAGGGTGGCTCAGATACGCAGTATTTT
TRBV7-6	TRBJ2-7	-	TRBD1	CASSLGQGRNEQYF	TGTGCCAGCAGCCTAGGACAGGGAAGGAACGAGCAGTACTTC
TRBV27	TRBJ1-1	few	-	CASSRFGIMNTEAFF	TGTGCCAGCTCAAGGTTTGGGATCATGAACACTGAAGCTTTCTTT
TRBV20-1	TRBJ2-7	many	-	CSARDRGFSYEQYF	TGCAGTGCTAGAGACCGGGGCTTCTCCTACGAGCAGTACTTC
TRBV20-1	TRBJ2-3	many	-	CSAPTGSKDTQYF	TGCAGTGCCCCGACAGGAAGTAAGGATACGCAGTATTTT
TRBV29-1	TRBJ1-2	many	-	CSVDPAGGYGYTF	TGCAGCGTTGACCCGGCGGGGGGCTATGGCTACACCTTC
TRBV7-3	TRBJ2-3	-	-	CASSLATGNTQYF	TGTGCCAGCAGCTTAGCGACAGGAAACACGCAGTATTTT
TRBV7-2	TRBJ2-5	-	-	CASSWAGTQYF	TGTGCCAGCAGCTGGGCAGGGACCCAGTACTTC
TRBV19	TRBJ2-5	-	-	CASSTTGGETQYF	TGTGCCAGTAGTACGACAGGAGGGGAGACCCAGTACTTC
TRBV3-1	TRBJ1-1	few	-	CASSQVSGSTEAFF	TGTGCCAGCAGCCAAGTCAGCGGGTCCACTGAAGCTTTCTTT
TRBV5-1	TRBJ2-5	many	TRBD2	CASSLGQLAGGQETQYF	TGCGCCAGCAGCTTGGGACAGTTAGCGGGGGGCCAAGAGACCCAGTACTTC
TRBV7-9	TRBJ2-7	many	-	CASSAGSNEQYF	TGTGCCAGCAGTGCAGGGTCCAACGAGCAGTACTTC
TRBV11-2	TRBJ2-3	-	-	CASSPPPTPTDTQYF	TGTGCCAGCAGCCCCCCTCCGACCCCCACAGATACGCAGTATTTT
TRBV5-1	TRBJ2-7	-	-	CASSPIAGGPYEQYF	TGCGCCAGCAGCCCTATTGCCGGGGGACCCTACGAGCAGTACTTC